Here is one T cell receptor (beta chain) with its context. Authors' analysis steps: Estimation of nucleated cell counts was performed using reference gene primer amplification. TCRdb's copy holds only in-frame clones and misses some; the assay was immunoSEQ multiplex PCR. V, J and clone size are those of that table, while D and trimming were read from the DNA. The table includes roughly 87,000 clones, about 85% detected once. The sample is drawn from a study of blood T cell repertoires in COVID-19. The overall study: There were acute and convalescent COVID-19 samples, and they came from the United States, Italy and Spain.

The CDR3 runs 17 residues. V was pared by 0 bases and J by 5 bases, with 6 bases of the junction left unmatched. CDR1 SGHTA and CDR2 FQGNSA come from the germline V gene. Recruited during active infection, patients (from Seattle) were subsequently followed longitudinally. The source material was peripheral blood. This clonotype was obtained from a woman older than 75 with COVID-19, enrolled during active disease. The J gene is TRBJ2-3, the V gene TRBV7-2, with 12 bases identical to TRBD2. In DNA form, the CDR3 reads TGTGCCAGCAGCTTAGCGGCTAGCGGGGGGGCCAGAGATACGCAGTATTTT. Amino acid sequence: CASSLAASGGARDTQYF.